A selection of T cell receptor beta chains follows, all from one sample in a study of T cell repertoires in cytomegalovirus infection. TCRdb ran MiXCR on the reads and lists one entry per CDR3 protein. The sample holds around 450,000 distinct CDR3 sequences, roughly 30% seen once. Material for sequencing was PBMCs. The source is a human donor in good health (CMV status not recorded). Some clones in this sample may be carry-over from other donors' samples. Each CDR3 is given with its conserved first and last residue. D genes are given only for firm matches. Clone size is stated in some rows and not others, as once, few, many or a class when expanded.

V: TRBV27
D: NA
size: NA
J: TRBJ2-3
DNA: TGTGCCAGCAGTCTCGCCGGGACCCTGTCGGATACGCAGTATTTT
CDR3: CASSLAGTLSDTQYF

V: TRBV7-8
D: NA
size: many
J: TRBJ2-7
DNA: TGTGCCAGCAGCTCCCCTGGGGCAGGCCACTACGAGCAGTACTTC
CDR3: CASSSPGAGHYEQYF

V: TRBV20-1
D: NA
size: NA
J: TRBJ1-5
DNA: TGCAGTGCTAGAGATGGCGGGAAACAGCCCCAGCATTTT
CDR3: CSARDGGKQPQHF

V: TRBV4-1
D: NA
size: few
J: TRBJ2-1
DNA: TGTGCCAGCAGCCAAGGTCAGGGCGATGAGCAGTTCTTC
CDR3: CASSQGQGDEQFF

V: TRBV29-1
D: NA
size: NA
J: TRBJ1-1
DNA: TGCAGCGTTTTACCGGGAAAAGCTTTCTTT
CDR3: CSVLPGKAFF

V: TRBV11-3
D: NA
size: NA
J: TRBJ2-5
DNA: TGTGCCAGCAGCTTTCCGCCACAAGTCCAAGAGACCCAGTACTTC
CDR3: CASSFPPQVQETQYF

V: TRBV19
D: NA
size: NA
J: TRBJ2-2
DNA: TGTGCCAGTAGTCACTTAATCGGGACTGGCCTAACCGGGGAGCTGTTTTTT
CDR3: CASSHLIGTGLTGELFF

V: TRBV7-2
D: TRBD2
size: many
J: TRBJ2-7
DNA: TGTGCCAGCAGCTCCGGGGGGGACTCCAAGCAGTACTTC
CDR3: CASSSGGDSKQYF

V: TRBV28
D: NA
size: NA
J: TRBJ1-5
DNA: TGTGCCAGCAAGGGGACACATAATCAGCCCCAGCATTTT
CDR3: CASKGTHNQPQHF

V: TRBV11-2
D: NA
size: many
J: TRBJ2-5
DNA: TGTGCCAGCAGCTTCCCGCCCCAAGAGACCCAGTACTTC
CDR3: CASSFPPQETQYF

V: TRBV13
D: NA
size: few
J: TRBJ2-2
DNA: TGTGCCAGCAGCTTTCAGGGGCGCCCCACCGGGGAGCTGTTTTTT
CDR3: CASSFQGRPTGELFF

V: TRBV12-3/TRBV12-4
D: NA
size: NA
J: TRBJ2-3
DNA: TGTGCCAGCAGTCCTGGATTGCGCGTCGATACGCAGTATTTT
CDR3: CASSPGLRVDTQYF

V: TRBV19
D: NA
size: many
J: TRBJ2-3
DNA: TGTGCCAGCAGCATCGTAGGTTCCACAGATACGCAGTATTTT
CDR3: CASSIVGSTDTQYF

V: TRBV15
D: NA
size: NA
J: TRBJ2-7
DNA: TGTGCCACCAGCAGAGCGGGGACCCCCTACGAGCAGTACTTC
CDR3: CATSRAGTPYEQYF

V: TRBV7-9
D: TRBD2
size: few
J: TRBJ2-3
DNA: TGTGCCAGCGACGGGGGGACAGATACGCAGTATTTT
CDR3: CASDGGTDTQYF

V: TRBV5-4
D: NA
size: few
J: TRBJ2-7
DNA: TGTGCCAGCAGCGCGGGACAGAGATACGAGCAGTACTTC
CDR3: CASSAGQRYEQYF

V: TRBV28
D: TRBD1
size: few
J: TRBJ2-7
DNA: TGTGCCAGCAAGGGGACAGGGGCTTTCGGCGAGCAGTACTTC
CDR3: CASKGTGAFGEQYF

V: TRBV7-9
D: NA
size: NA
J: TRBJ2-2
DNA: TGTGCCAGCAGCTCTCTGGGGGCTCGCTCCGGGGAGCTGTTTTTT
CDR3: CASSSLGARSGELFF

V: TRBV7-9
D: TRBD2
size: many
J: TRBJ2-1
DNA: TGTGCCAGCAGCCCGGGTGGCGGGGGCTCCTACAATGAGCAGTTCTTC
CDR3: CASSPGGGGSYNEQFF

V: TRBV7-9
D: NA
size: NA
J: TRBJ1-4
DNA: TGTGCCAGCACCCCGGCGGGGATTGGCGATAAAAAACTGTTTTTT
CDR3: CASTPAGIGDKKLFF

V: TRBV7-4
D: NA
size: NA
J: TRBJ2-2
DNA: TGTGCCAGCGACCGAGGAGAAAACACCGGGGAGCTGTTTTTT
CDR3: CASDRGENTGELFF

V: TRBV7-2
D: TRBD1
size: many
J: TRBJ2-3
DNA: TGTGCCAGCAGCTTGGTCCAAACAGGGGGAACAGATACGCAGTATTTT
CDR3: CASSLVQTGGTDTQYF

V: TRBV29-1
D: TRBD2
size: NA
J: TRBJ2-3
DNA: TGCAGCGGTGGGGGACTAGCGGGGGCCCGCCCCGGGCAGTATTTT
CDR3: CSGGGLAGARPGQYF

V: TRBV30
D: NA
size: once
J: TRBJ2-2
DNA: TGTGCCTGGAGATTACGGGGGGCCGGTTGGACCGGGGAGCTGTTTTTT
CDR3: CAWRLRGAGWTGELFF

V: TRBV7-2
D: NA
size: many
J: TRBJ1-5
DNA: TGTGCCAGCAGCTTAGACGCCGGGATCCGCCGCCCCCAGCATTTT
CDR3: CASSLDAGIRRPQHF

V: TRBV6-6
D: TRBD1
size: NA
J: TRBJ1-2
DNA: TGTGCCAGCAGACACAGGGGAGAGGATTTCTATGGCTACACCTTC
CDR3: CASRHRGEDFYGYTF

V: TRBV6-5
D: NA
size: NA
J: TRBJ2-7
DNA: TGTGCCAGCGGGTCCGGGGGCGGGCAGTACTTC
CDR3: CASGSGGGQYF

V: TRBV11-2
D: TRBD1
size: NA
J: TRBJ2-3
DNA: TGTGCCAGAAGCCAGATCGGGGGACAGGGTAACACAGATACGCAGTATTTT
CDR3: CARSQIGGQGNTDTQYF

V: TRBV12-3/TRBV12-4
D: TRBD1
size: NA
J: TRBJ1-2
DNA: TGTGCCAGCAGTTTAGCGGGACAGGGGTTAGGAGGCTACACCTTC
CDR3: CASSLAGQGLGGYTF

V: TRBV7-2
D: NA
size: many
J: TRBJ2-3
DNA: TGTGCCAGCAGCTTAGCCCTAACGGCCCTTGGGGATACGCAGTATTTT
CDR3: CASSLALTALGDTQYF

V: TRBV18
D: NA
size: many
J: TRBJ1-6
DNA: TGTGCCAGCTCCGAGAGGGCGCCATCCTATAATTCACCCCTCCACTTT
CDR3: CASSERAPSYNSPLHF

V: TRBV7-2
D: NA
size: many
J: TRBJ2-7
DNA: TGTGCCAGCAGCCTTCCCCCATTTTCCTACGAGCAGTACTTC
CDR3: CASSLPPFSYEQYF

V: TRBV19
D: NA
size: few
J: TRBJ1-1
DNA: TGTGCCAGTAGTATCTCGCCGACTGAAGCTTTCTTT
CDR3: CASSISPTEAFF

V: TRBV7-9
D: NA
size: NA
J: TRBJ1-1
DNA: TGTGCCAGCAGCCCCGTCCCCCGGAGCACTGAAGCTTTCTTT
CDR3: CASSPVPRSTEAFF

V: TRBV28
D: TRBD1
size: few
J: TRBJ2-7
DNA: TGTGCCAGCAGTAAAAGACAGGGGAACCCTTTAGGCGAGCAGTACTTC
CDR3: CASSKRQGNPLGEQYF